Below are 15 T cell receptor beta chains sequenced from a single sample in a study of OX40 agonist ivuxolimab in advanced cancers. Produced via immunoSEQ multiplex PCR; TCRdb's table is partial and in-frame only. The sample lists about 33,000 clones, about 81% occurring once. The sample was CD4+ or CD8+ T cells sorted from blood, taken in a trial of the OX40 agonist ivuxolimab. These receptors originate from an adult with an advanced solid tumor such as melanoma, head and neck, liver or kidney cancer.

V gene TRBV10-1 combines with J gene TRBJ2-3, with 8 nucleotides matching TRBD1. Germline V gives CDR1 WNHNN, CDR2 SYGVQD (reference sequence). The length of the CDR3 is 14 residues. Trimming took 3 bases from V and 5 from J; bases not matched to a gene: 4. CDR3 nucleotides: TGCGCCAGCAGTGACCAGGGGGCTTTAGATACGCAGTATTTT. It translates to CASSDQGALDTQYF.

This chain joins TRBV15 and TRBJ2-7; TRBD1 matches 7 bases. CDR3 length equals 13 residues. CDR1 is LNHNV, CDR2 YYDKDF, per germline (reference sequence). J gave up 7 bases and V 0 bases, and 3 bases lay outside the gene matches. The CDR3 DNA reads TGTGCCACCAGCAGAGATCAGGGGGTTGAGCAGTACTTC. Encoded protein: CATSRDQGVEQYF.

V is TRBV11-2 and J is TRBJ1-4; 8 bases align to TRBD1. The germline V gene has CDR1 SGHAT and CDR2 FQNNGV. The CDR3 covers 15 residues. V shed 5 bases, J shed 8 bases, and the junction held 10 bases outside the gene matches. The CDR3 loop reads CASSLSTGATEKLFF. As DNA, the CDR3 is TGTGCCAGCAGCCTTTCGACAGGGGCGACAGAAAAACTGTTTTTT.

The V and J genes are TRBV6-5 and TRBJ2-7, with 7 bases lining up with TRBD1. Trimming at V came to 6 bases and at J to 2 bases, leaving 7 bases not matched to a gene. The V gene's germline CDR1 is MNHEY and CDR2 SVGAGI. This CDR3 is 14 amino acids long. In DNA form, the CDR3 reads TGTGCCAGCAGCCAAACAGGGGCTCCCTACGAGCAGTACTTC. Translating gives CASSQTGAPYEQYF.

This clone was observed a handful of times. V usage is TRBV6-5 and J usage is TRBJ2-3; 9 bases align to TRBD1. This CDR3 region has 14 residues. Germline CDR1 MNHEY, CDR2 SVGAGI. V trimming: 6 bases; J trimming: 5 bases; junction bases outside the gene matches: 6. The CDR3 reads CASRQGALGDTQYF. CDR3 DNA: TGTGCCAGCAGACAGGGGGCTTTGGGAGATACGCAGTATTTT.

In its sample, this clone was seen once. This chain connects TRBV6-5 to TRBJ1-5; tentatively, D is TRBD1 (5 bases). The CDR3 spans 15 residues. From germline, CDR1 is MNHEY and CDR2 SVGAGI. Trimming pared 0 bases from V and 4 bases from J, leaving 10 bases between. CDR3 residues: CASSYSGGKNQPQHF. CDR3 bases: TGTGCCAGCAGTTACTCGGGGGGGAAAAATCAGCCCCAGCATTTT.

CDR3 DNA: TGTGCCAGCAGCCTGGAGGACAGGTCCCCCCTCCACTTT. Protein sequence: CASSLEDRSPLHF. The rearrangement joins TRBV9 to TRBJ1-6; 7 nucleotides align to TRBD1. V was clipped by 4 bases and J by 13 bases; unmatched bases: 8. CDR3 length equals 13 residues. CDR1 is SGDLS and CDR2 is YYNGEE in the germline V gene.

This clone was seen a single time. The chain recombines TRBV14 with TRBJ2-1; D might be TRBD2 (6 bases). V lost 0 bases and J lost 5, with 11 bases in between. From germline, CDR1 is SGHDN and CDR2 FVKESK. The CDR3 spans 15 residues. CDR3 nucleotide sequence: TGTGCCAGCAGCCAAGACTTCGGAGGGGACAATGAGCAGTTCTTC. It codes for CASSQDFGGDNEQFF.

The sample holds one count of this clone. The genes are TRBV6-5 and TRBJ1-1; D gene ambiguous. Germline assignment: CDR1 MNHEY and CDR2 SVGAGI. This CDR3 has 15 residues. V lost 8 bases and J lost 1, with 17 bases in between. Written as DNA, the CDR3 is TGTGCCAGCTCACAGAGGAACCCAGGGAACACTGAAGCTTTCTTT. Translated, it gives CASSQRNPGNTEAFF.

This chain joins TRBV9 and TRBJ2-5; no definite D call. CDR3 length: 15 amino acids. With 0 bases removed from V and 4 bases from J, the gap between germline ends came to 13 bases. Germline V lookup: CDR1 SGDLS, CDR2 YYNGEE. CDR3 protein: CASSVASKGSETQYF. The CDR3 DNA sequence: TGTGCCAGCAGCGTAGCTTCTAAAGGCTCAGAGACCCAGTACTTC. The full variable domain, in which reference TRBV9 and TRBJ2-5 provide the parts outside the CDR3, is DSGVTQTPKHLITATGQRVTLRCSPRSGDLSVYWYQQSLDQGLQFLIQYYNGEERAKGNILERFSAQQFPDLHSELNLSSLELGDSALYFCASSVASKGSETQYFGPGTRLLVL.

This clone was seen only once. The V gene is TRBV7-2, the J gene TRBJ2-5, with 7 bases identical to TRBD1. V lost 6 bases, J lost 5 bases, and 9 bases stayed unmatched. The CDR3 length is 14 residues. Per the germline V gene, CDR1 is SGHTA and CDR2 is FQGNSA. CDR3 DNA sequence: TGTGCCAGCAGTTTGGACAGGCGATGGGAGACCCAGTACTTC. Its protein product is CASSLDRRWETQYF.

The rearrangement uses TRBV7-6 and TRBJ2-5, with TRBD2 matching over 11 bases. V dropped 2 bases and J dropped 1; count of bases not matched to a gene: 6. This CDR3 has 17 amino acids. Germline V lookup: CDR1 SGHVS, CDR2 FNYEAQ. CDR3 sequence (DNA): TGTGCCAGCAGCTTAACAACCGGGACTAGCGGCCAAGAGACCCAGTACTTC. This sequence encodes CASSLTTGTSGQETQYF.

CDR3 in DNA: TGTGCCAGCAGACCCATAGCGGGGCGGGGGACCCAGTACTTC. Amino acids: CASRPIAGRGTQYF. V gene TRBV6-5 combines with J gene TRBJ2-5, with 8 bases identical to TRBD2. J gave up 7 bases and V 6 bases, and 10 bases lay outside the gene matches. CDR3 length equals 14 residues. The germline V gene encodes CDR1 MNHEY and CDR2 SVGAGI.

The chain links TRBV28 to TRBJ2-7; 10 positions match TRBD1. The CDR3 covers 16 residues. V lost 4 bases and J lost 6; bases outside the gene matches: 12. Germline CDR1 MDHEN, CDR2 SYDVKM. The DNA of the CDR3 is TGTGCCAGCAGTTCAAGACCGGGACAGGGGCACATCGAGCAGTACTTC. As protein: CASSSRPGQGHIEQYF.

The CDR3 spells CASSFSMRAVNTEAFF. The CDR3 DNA follows: TGCGCCAGCAGCTTTTCGATGAGGGCGGTGAACACTGAAGCTTTCTTT. V and J are TRBV5-1 and TRBJ1-1; D is unresolved. Trimming removed 2 bases at V and 0 bases at J, with 14 bases between. CDR3 length equals 16 residues. The germline V gene has CDR1 SGHRS and CDR2 YFSETQ.